This entry is about one T cell receptor (beta chain). Its antigen is still unknown. The data were taken from a study of shared clonotypes between healthy human individuals. Only in-frame clones appear in the TCRdb table, and some are missing; sequencing was by immunoSEQ multiplex PCR. The sample lists about 2.1 million clones, approximately 94% seen once, with 1.7% in the top ten. The naive CD8 subset, CD45RO-negative cells positively selected for CCR7, excluded terminally differentiated effector memory CD45RA+ cells. The study, taken as a whole, reports: The study found lower generation probabilities in non-shared clonotypes than in those shared by all four donors. Across subsets, estimated richness was generally greater for naive than for memory populations. Shared across several donors were approximately 5% of the naive CD4 clonotypes.

The CDR3 extends over 11 amino acids. Germline lookup yields CDR1 MNHEY and CDR2 SMNVEV (reference sequence). Trimming took 3 bases from V and 6 from J, leaving 6 bases between them. This rearrangement joins TRBV27 to TRBJ2-7; D ambiguous. The TCR was taken from a man younger than 35 in good health. Some clones in this sample may be carry-over from other donors' samples. The specimen was naive CD8+ T cells from PBMCs. The CDR3 protein is CASSFVGEQYF. For the CDR3, the DNA is TGTGCCAGCAGTTTTGTTGGCGAGCAGTACTTC.